This paragraph covers one TCR beta chain sequence. Its antigen remains unknown. PCR employed 60 Vbeta and 13 Jbeta primers. Profiling relied on immunoSEQ multiplex PCR, and the TCRdb table lists in-frame clones only, not all of them. The sample yields some 120,000 clones, more than 80% seen once. V shed 4 bases and J shed 0 bases, with 19 bases lying between them. CDR1 SGHRS and CDR2 YFSETQ come from the germline V gene. The CDR3 is 17 amino acids. The data belong to a study of cytomegalovirus exposure and HLA in healthy donors. The study, taken as a whole, reports: HLA alleles were associated with 18,000 or so TCR beta sequences in a later analysis at 0.05 false discovery rate.

The gene calls are TRBV5-1 and TRBJ1-2, with D possibly being TRBD1 (6 bases). The clonotype originates from a woman aged 30 to 39 in good health and CMV-seropositive. Sample: PBMCs. As DNA, the CDR3 is TGCGCCAGCAGCGGCGATCCTACATCAGGGGCTAACTATGGCTACACCTTC. Amino acids: CASSGDPTSGANYGYTF.